The 3 T cell receptor beta chains below come from one sample, sequenced in a study of shared clonotypes between healthy human individuals. Clones were sequenced by immunoSEQ multiplex PCR, and TCRdb holds only the in-frame ones, with some missing. The sample carries millions of clones, 95% recorded once. Sequenced sample: naive CD4+ T cells sorted from blood. Subset specified: CD45RA+ positively selected. The receptors were sampled from a man younger than 30 in good health.

A few counts support this clone. The chain joins TRBV5-1 to TRBJ1-2; possible D gene TRBD1, 5 bases. The length of the CDR3 is 15 residues. Germline V CDR1 and CDR2: SGHRS, YFSETQ. Trimming cost V 4 bases and J 2 bases, with 15 bases left between them. The CDR3 is CASSPGTAENYGYTF. DNA for the CDR3: TGCGCCAGCAGCCCGGGGACTGCCGAGAACTATGGCTACACCTTC.

This rearrangement joins TRBV4-1 to TRBJ2-7; 7 nucleotides agree with TRBD2. The germline CDR1 and CDR2 sequences are MGHRA and YSYEKL. The CDR3 loop spans 15 amino acids. The V gene end was trimmed by 4 bases and the J gene end by 5 bases; junction bases not matched to a gene: 11. The CDR3: CASSPLGLKIDEQYF. CDR3 DNA: TGCGCCAGCAGCCCTCTGGGACTAAAGATCGACGAGCAGTACTTC.

This chain uses TRBV5-1 with TRBJ2-7, with 8 bases fitting TRBD1. This CDR3 is built from 15 residues. Germline V gives CDR1 SGHRS, CDR2 YFSETQ. V lost 4 bases to trimming and J lost 5 bases; unmatched junction nucleotides: 11. The CDR3 region is CASSTDRVELDEQYF. The CDR3, as DNA: TGCGCCAGCAGCACGGACAGGGTAGAATTGGACGAGCAGTACTTC. Complete variable domain (other parts from reference TRBV5-1 and TRBJ2-7): KAGVTQTPRYLIKTRGQQVTLSCSPISGHRSVSWYQQTPGQGLQFLFEYFSETQRNKGNFPGRFSGRQFSNSRSEMNVSTLELGDSALYLCASSTDRVELDEQYFGPGTRLTVT.